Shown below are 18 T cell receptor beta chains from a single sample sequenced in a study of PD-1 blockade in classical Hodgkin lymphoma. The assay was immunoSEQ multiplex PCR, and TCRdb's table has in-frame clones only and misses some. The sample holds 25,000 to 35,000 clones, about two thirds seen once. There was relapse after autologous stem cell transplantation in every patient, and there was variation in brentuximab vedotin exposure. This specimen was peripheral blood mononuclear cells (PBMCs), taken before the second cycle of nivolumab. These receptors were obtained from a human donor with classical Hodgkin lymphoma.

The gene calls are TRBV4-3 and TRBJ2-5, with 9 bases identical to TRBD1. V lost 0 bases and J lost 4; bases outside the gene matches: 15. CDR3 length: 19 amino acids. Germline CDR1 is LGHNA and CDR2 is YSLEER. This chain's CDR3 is CASSQDLDRGVSYPETQYF. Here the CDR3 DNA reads TGCGCCAGCAGCCAAGATTTGGACAGGGGCGTTTCGTATCCAGAGACCCAGTACTTC.

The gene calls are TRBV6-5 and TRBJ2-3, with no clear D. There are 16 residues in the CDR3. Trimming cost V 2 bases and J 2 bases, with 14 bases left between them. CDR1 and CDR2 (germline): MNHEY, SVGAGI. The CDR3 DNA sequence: TGTGCCAGCAGTTACGGGCACCGAATCGACACAGATACGCAGTATTTT. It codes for CASSYGHRIDTDTQYF.

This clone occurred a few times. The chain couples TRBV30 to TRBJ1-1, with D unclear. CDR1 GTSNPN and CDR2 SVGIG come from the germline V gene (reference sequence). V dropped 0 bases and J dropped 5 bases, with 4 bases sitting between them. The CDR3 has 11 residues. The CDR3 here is CAWSVQTEAFF. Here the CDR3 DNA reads TGTGCCTGGAGTGTACAAACTGAAGCTTTCTTT.

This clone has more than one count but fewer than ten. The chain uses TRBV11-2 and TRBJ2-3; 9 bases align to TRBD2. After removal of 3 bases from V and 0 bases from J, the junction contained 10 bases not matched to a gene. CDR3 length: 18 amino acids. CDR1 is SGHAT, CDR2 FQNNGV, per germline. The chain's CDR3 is CASSFLAGISSSTDTQYF. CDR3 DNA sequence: TGTGCCAGCAGCTTCCTAGCGGGGATATCATCTAGCACAGATACGCAGTATTTT.

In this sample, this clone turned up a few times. Written as DNA, the CDR3 is TGCAGTGCTAGAGTAGGCAATGGCTACACCTTC. Translated, it gives CSARVGNGYTF. This chain links TRBV20-1 with TRBJ1-2; D is unresolved. There are 11 residues in the CDR3. V dropped 1 base and J dropped 6 bases, with 6 bases sitting between them. Per the germline V gene, CDR1 is DFQATT and CDR2 is SNEGSKA (reference sequence).

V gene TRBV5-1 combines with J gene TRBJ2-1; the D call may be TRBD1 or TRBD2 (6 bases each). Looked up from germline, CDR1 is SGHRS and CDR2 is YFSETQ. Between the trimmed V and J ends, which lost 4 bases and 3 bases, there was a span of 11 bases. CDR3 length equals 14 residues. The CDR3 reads CASSGGGYYNEQFF. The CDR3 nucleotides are TGCGCCAGCAGCGGAGGGGGGTACTACAATGAGCAGTTCTTC.

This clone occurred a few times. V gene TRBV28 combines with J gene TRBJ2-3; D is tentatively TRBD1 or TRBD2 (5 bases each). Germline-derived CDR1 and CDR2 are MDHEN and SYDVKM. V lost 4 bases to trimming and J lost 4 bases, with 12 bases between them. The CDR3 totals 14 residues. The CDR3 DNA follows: TGTGCCAGCAGTTCTGCCTTGGGGGCAGATACGCAGTATTTT. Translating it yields CASSSALGADTQYF.

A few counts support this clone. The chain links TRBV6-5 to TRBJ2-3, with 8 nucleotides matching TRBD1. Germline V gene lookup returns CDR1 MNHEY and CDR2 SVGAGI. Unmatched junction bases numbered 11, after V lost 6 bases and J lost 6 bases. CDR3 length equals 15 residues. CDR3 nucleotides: TGTGCCAGCAGCTCAGGGGGCCGGGTCGCGGATACGCAGTATTTT. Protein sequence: CASSSGGRVADTQYF.

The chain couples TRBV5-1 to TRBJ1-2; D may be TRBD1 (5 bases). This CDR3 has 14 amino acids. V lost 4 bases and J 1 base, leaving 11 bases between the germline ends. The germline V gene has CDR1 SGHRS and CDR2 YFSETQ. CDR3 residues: CASSLGPGNYGYTF. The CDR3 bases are TGCGCCAGCAGCCTGGGACCGGGTAACTATGGCTACACCTTC.

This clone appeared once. The chain's CDR3 is CASADRLRDNEQFF. Here the CDR3 DNA reads TGTGCCAGTGCCGACAGACTGCGTGACAATGAGCAGTTCTTC. J is TRBJ2-1 and V is TRBV19, with D tentatively TRBD1 (5 bases). CDR1 LNHDA and CDR2 SQIVND come from the germline V gene (reference sequence). Trimming took 8 bases from V and 5 from J, leaving 16 bases between them. This CDR3 has 14 residues. Supplemented by reference TRBV19 and TRBJ2-1, the full variable domain reads DGGITQSPKYLFRKEGQNVTLSCEQNLNHDAMYWYRQDPGQGLRLIYYSQIVNDFQKGDIAEGYSVSREKKESFPLTVTSAQKNPTAFYLCASADRLRDNEQFFGPGTRLTVL.

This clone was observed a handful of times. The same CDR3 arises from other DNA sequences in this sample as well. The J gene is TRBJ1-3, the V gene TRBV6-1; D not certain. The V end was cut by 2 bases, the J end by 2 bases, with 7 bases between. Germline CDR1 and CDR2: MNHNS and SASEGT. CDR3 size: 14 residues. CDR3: CASSEMGTGNTIYF. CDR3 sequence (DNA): TGTGCCAGCAGTGAAATGGGTACTGGAAACACCATATATTTT.

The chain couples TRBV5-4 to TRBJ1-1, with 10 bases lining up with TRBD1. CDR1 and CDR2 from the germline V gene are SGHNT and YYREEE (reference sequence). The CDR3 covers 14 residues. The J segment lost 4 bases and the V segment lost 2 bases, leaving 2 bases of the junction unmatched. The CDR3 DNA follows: TGTGCCAGCAGCTTTGGGACAGGGGTCACTGAAGCTTTCTTT. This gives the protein CASSFGTGVTEAFF.

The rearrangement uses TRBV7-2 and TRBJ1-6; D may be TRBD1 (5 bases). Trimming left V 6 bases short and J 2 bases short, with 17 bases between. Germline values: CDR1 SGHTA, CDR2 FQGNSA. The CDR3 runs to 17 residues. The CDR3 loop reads CASSISGGETYNSPLHF. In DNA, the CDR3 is TGTGCCAGCAGTATCAGCGGGGGGGAAACCTATAATTCACCCCTCCACTTT.

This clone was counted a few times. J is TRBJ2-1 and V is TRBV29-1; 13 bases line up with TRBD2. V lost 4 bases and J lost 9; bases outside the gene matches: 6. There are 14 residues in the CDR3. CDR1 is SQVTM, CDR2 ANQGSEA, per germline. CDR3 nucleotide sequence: TGCAGCGTTGGTCGGACTAGCGGGGGTGGTGAGCAGTTCTTC. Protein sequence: CSVGRTSGGGEQFF.

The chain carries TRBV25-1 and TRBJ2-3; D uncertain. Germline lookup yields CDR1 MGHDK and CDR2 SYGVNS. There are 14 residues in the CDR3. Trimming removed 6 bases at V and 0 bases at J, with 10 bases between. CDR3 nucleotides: TGTGCCAGCAGCCCCCCCCCTAGCACAGATACGCAGTATTTT. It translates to CASSPPPSTDTQYF.

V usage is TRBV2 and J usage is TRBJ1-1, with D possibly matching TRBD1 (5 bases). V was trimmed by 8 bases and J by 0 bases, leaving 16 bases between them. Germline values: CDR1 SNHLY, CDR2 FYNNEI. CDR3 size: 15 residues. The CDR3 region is CASRQEQGMNTEAFF. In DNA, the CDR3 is TGTGCCAGCCGACAAGAGCAGGGTATGAACACTGAAGCTTTCTTT.

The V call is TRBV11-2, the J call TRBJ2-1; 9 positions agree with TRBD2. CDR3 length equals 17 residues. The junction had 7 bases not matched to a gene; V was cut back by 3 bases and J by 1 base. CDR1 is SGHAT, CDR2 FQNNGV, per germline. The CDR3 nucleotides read TGTGCCAGCAGCTTTAGAGTTAGCGGGGGTTCCTACAATGAGCAGTTCTTC. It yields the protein CASSFRVSGGSYNEQFF.

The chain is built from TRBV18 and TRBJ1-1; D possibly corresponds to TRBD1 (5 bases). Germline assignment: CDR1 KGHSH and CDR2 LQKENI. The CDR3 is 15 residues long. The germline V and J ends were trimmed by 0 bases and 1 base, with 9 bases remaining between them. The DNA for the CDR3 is TGTGCCAGCTCACCACCTCCGCAGGGGAACACTGAAGCTTTCTTT. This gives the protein CASSPPPQGNTEAFF.